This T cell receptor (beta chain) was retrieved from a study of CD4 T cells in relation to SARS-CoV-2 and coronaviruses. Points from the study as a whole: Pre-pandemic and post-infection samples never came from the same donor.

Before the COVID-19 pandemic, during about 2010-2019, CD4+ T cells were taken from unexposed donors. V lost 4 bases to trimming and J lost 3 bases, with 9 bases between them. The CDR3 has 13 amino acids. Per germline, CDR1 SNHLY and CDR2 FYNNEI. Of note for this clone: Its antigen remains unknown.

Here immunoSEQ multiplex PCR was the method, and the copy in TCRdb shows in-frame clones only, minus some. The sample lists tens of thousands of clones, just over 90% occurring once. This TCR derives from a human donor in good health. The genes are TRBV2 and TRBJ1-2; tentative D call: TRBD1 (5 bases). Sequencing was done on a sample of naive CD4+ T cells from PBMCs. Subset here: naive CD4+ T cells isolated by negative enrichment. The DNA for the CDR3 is TGTGCCAGCAGTGGCGCGGGGGACTATGGCTACACCTTC. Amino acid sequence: CASSGAGDYGYTF.